What follows are 31 T cell receptor beta chains derived from one specimen sequenced in a study of vaccination and CD4 T cells after COVID-19. Noted treatment: 10-day PBMC culture with coronavirus spike peptide pools or control peptides (ViraFEST assay). No cognate antigen is known for these TCRs. The Oncomine TCR Beta short-read assay was applied to DNA of cultured CD4+ T cells. In TCRdb, the PCR reads were re-called with MiXCR into one record per CDR3 protein. This sample has roughly 15,000 distinct CDR3 sequences, with about 61% found just once. The sequenced sample consisted of CD4+ T cells from blood, cultured in vitro. Every receptor here comes from a human donor who had recovered from COVID-19.

As to this clonotype: A junction end diverges from the germline sequence, so it may reflect a read error. The V gene is TRBV19, the J gene TRBJ2-3; the D is unclear. CDR1 LNHDA and CDR2 SQIVND come from the germline V gene (reference sequence). This CDR3 comprises 16 residues. The CDR3 protein is CASSIGPARSTDTQYF. In nucleotides, the CDR3 is TGTGCCAGTAGTATAGGTCCAGCGAGGAGTACAGATACGCAGTATTTC.

This clonotype was picked up one time. The chain couples TRBV30 to TRBJ1-6; D unclear. CDR3 length equals 15 residues. Looked up from germline, CDR1 is GTSNPN and CDR2 is SVGIG (reference sequence). Trimming shortened V by 4 bases and J by 9 bases, and 19 bases separated the two germline ends. For the CDR3, the DNA is TGTGCCTGGACAAGGAGCCCATTCACTCCTTCACCCCTCCACTTT. Translated, it gives CAWTRSPFTPSPLHF.

This clonotype turned up a few times. J is TRBJ2-3 and V is TRBV20-1, with TRBD2 matching over 7 bases. The CDR3 runs to 13 residues. J lost 3 bases, V lost 6 bases, and 6 bases had no gene match. Germline V gene data show CDR1 as DFQATT and CDR2 as SNEGSKA (reference sequence). CDR3 in DNA: TGCAGTGCAGAGGCGGGAGTTACAGATACGCAGTATTTT. This translates into CSAEAGVTDTQYF.

The CDR3: CASSRGQGAYNEQFF. CDR3 nucleotide sequence: TGTGCCAGCAGCAGAGGGCAGGGGGCCTACAATGAGCAGTTCTTC. V gene TRBV7-2 combines with J gene TRBJ2-1; 7 bases agree with TRBD1. The junction had 6 bases not matched to a gene; V was cut back by 5 bases and J by 2 bases. The CDR3 length is 15 residues. CDR1 is SGHTA, CDR2 FQGNSA, per germline.

V and J are TRBV19 and TRBJ1-2, with 7 bases lining up with TRBD1. The V and J ends lost 6 bases and 7 bases, in that order; junction bases with no gene match: 8. Looked up from germline, CDR1 is LNHDA and CDR2 is SQIVND (reference sequence). This CDR3 spans 13 amino acids. This chain's CDR3 is CASRETGWFGYTF. DNA of the CDR3: TGTGCCAGTAGGGAGACAGGGTGGTTTGGCTACACCTTC.

The chain recombines TRBV20-1 with TRBJ2-4; TRBD2 matches 7 bases. Trimming at V came to 5 bases and at J to 2 bases, leaving 9 bases not matched to a gene. This CDR3 comprises 15 residues. CDR1 and CDR2 (germline): DFQATT, SNEGSKA (reference sequence). The CDR3 region has the DNA TGCAGTGCTGGGGGGGGGAGCTGGCCCAAAAACATTCAGTACTTC. This codes for CSAGGGSWPKNIQYF.

V and J are TRBV19 and TRBJ2-7; TRBD1 matches at 8 bases. This CDR3 has 13 amino acids. Looked up from germline, CDR1 is LNHDA and CDR2 is SQIVND (reference sequence). The J segment lost 3 bases and the V segment lost 5 bases, leaving 3 bases of the junction unmatched. CDR3 loop: CASSFGQGYEQYF. Written as DNA, the CDR3 is TGTGCCAGTAGTTTCGGACAGGGCTACGAGCAGTACTTC.

This clonotype appeared a few times. The CDR3 DNA follows: TGTGCCACCTCTCGACAGTATGGCTACACCTTC. As protein: CATSRQYGYTF. The rearrangement uses TRBV10-3 and TRBJ1-2; D possibly corresponds to TRBD1 (5 bases). V was pared by 10 bases and J by 5 bases, with 11 bases between. The germline CDR1 and CDR2 sequences are ENHRY and SYGVKD. The CDR3 is made up of 11 amino acids.

The chain employs TRBV9 and TRBJ2-5; a possible D gene is TRBD1 (6 bases). The CDR3 has 13 amino acids. Germline V CDR1 and CDR2: SGDLS, YYNGEE. V dropped 4 bases and J dropped 1 base, with 8 bases sitting between them. Here the CDR3 DNA reads TGTGCCAGCAGCCAGGGGTCCCAAGAGACCCAGTACTTC. This translates into CASSQGSQETQYF.

This chain joins TRBV25-1 and TRBJ2-2; the D is unclear. There are 17 residues in the CDR3. Per germline, CDR1 MGHDK and CDR2 SYGVNS. The germline V and J ends were trimmed by 0 bases and 0 bases, with 11 bases remaining between them. The CDR3: CASSEYISLANTGELFF. CDR3 nucleotides: TGTGCCAGCAGTGAATATATCAGCCTCGCGAACACCGGGGAGCTGTTTTTT.

This rearrangement joins TRBV7-8 to TRBJ2-7; no clear D. Trimming removed 5 bases from V and 7 bases from J, with 18 bases in between. The germline V gene encodes CDR1 SGHVS and CDR2 FQNEAQ. The CDR3 contains 14 residues. CDR3 sequence: CASSNGVFMGEQYF. The CDR3 nucleotides are TGTGCCAGCAGCAACGGAGTGTTCATGGGGGAGCAGTACTTC.

The CDR3 DNA reads TGCGCCAGCAGCCAAGAACAGCTGGCGCCGAACACCGGGGAGCTGTTTTTT. Amino acid sequence: CASSQEQLAPNTGELFF. The V call is TRBV4-3, the J call TRBJ2-2; no clear D. The CDR3 contains 17 residues. V dropped 0 bases and J dropped 0 bases, with 11 bases sitting between them. Germline lookup yields CDR1 LGHNA and CDR2 YSLEER.

The chain uses TRBV21-1 and TRBJ2-7. TRBV21-1 constitutes a pseudogene. CDR3 size: 15 residues. The CDR3 region is CASSKVKVLYYEQYF. In DNA form, the CDR3 reads TGTGCCAGCAGCAAAGTGAAGGTTCTGTACTACGAGCAGTACTTC.

The gene calls are TRBV20-1 and TRBJ2-4, with 7 positions matching TRBD2. The CDR3 runs 13 residues. V lost 3 bases, J lost 8 bases, and 7 bases stayed unmatched. CDR1 and CDR2 (germline): DFQATT, SNEGSKA (reference sequence). The DNA of the CDR3 is TGCAGTGCTAGCCCTGGACTAGTCGACATTCAGTACTTC. Translation gives CSASPGLVDIQYF.

The chain couples TRBV7-9 to TRBJ2-1, with D tentatively TRBD1 (6 bases). The CDR3 spans 14 residues. Per the germline V gene, CDR1 is SEHNR and CDR2 is FQNEAQ (reference sequence). V was shortened by 5 bases and J by 0 bases, with 8 bases between the two germline ends. The CDR3 DNA reads TGTGCCAGCAGCCCCAGGGGCTCCTACAATGAGCAGTTCTTC. Translation: CASSPRGSYNEQFF.

DNA for the CDR3: TGTGCCAGCAGCCGAGGGACAGGGGCCCAGACTGAAGCTTTCTTT. Translation: CASSRGTGAQTEAFF. The gene calls are TRBV9 and TRBJ1-1; 10 nucleotides line up with TRBD1. The length of the CDR3 is 15 residues. Trimming took 4 bases from V and 5 from J; bases not matched to a gene: 8. Germline CDR1 SGDLS, CDR2 YYNGEE. Variable domain in full (rest from reference TRBV9 and TRBJ1-1): DSGVTQTPKHLITATGQRVTLRCSPRSGDLSVYWYQQSLDQGLQFLIQYYNGEERAKGNILERFSAQQFPDLHSELNLSSLELGDSALYFCASSRGTGAQTEAFFGQGTRLTVV.

The chain combines TRBV2 with TRBJ1-3; no definite D call. With 7 bases removed from V and 10 bases from J, the gap between germline ends came to 17 bases. The germline V gene encodes CDR1 SNHLY and CDR2 FYNNEI. The CDR3 sequence is 13 residues long. The CDR3 sequence: CASTTDHFSTIYF. The DNA for the CDR3 is TGTGCCAGCACCACGGACCATTTTAGTACCATATATTTT.

The chain carries TRBV25-1 and TRBJ2-5; D not resolved. Germline V gives CDR1 MGHDK, CDR2 SYGVNS. The CDR3 is 10 residues long. The V end lost 5 bases, the J end lost 5 bases, and 3 bases lay between the germline ends. The CDR3 sequence: CASSWETQYF. The DNA of the CDR3 is TGTGCCAGCAGTTGGGAGACCCAGTACTTC.

V is TRBV24-1 and J is TRBJ2-5; perhaps TRBD1 as D (5 bases). CDR3 length: 15 amino acids. The germline V gene has CDR1 KGHDR and CDR2 SFDVKD. V gave up 5 bases and J gave up 4 bases, with 16 bases separating them. The CDR3, as DNA: TGTGCCACCAGTGGGACAACACCGTCCCGAGAGACCCAGTACTTC. This codes for CATSGTTPSRETQYF.

This clonotype was recorded a few times. V and J are TRBV6-1 and TRBJ1-2; D gene unclear. This CDR3 is 12 amino acids long. V was clipped by 5 bases and J by 7 bases, with 11 bases between them. Germline CDR1 MNHNS, CDR2 SASEGT. In nucleotides, the CDR3 is TGTGCCAGCAGTCGTCGTGGGTTTGGCTACACCTTC. Protein sequence: CASSRRGFGYTF.

The chain uses TRBV3-1 and TRBJ2-3; D ambiguous. The CDR3 is 15 amino acids. Trimming took off 4 bases at V and 0 bases at J, with 11 bases between the two ends. Germline assignment: CDR1 LGHDT and CDR2 YNNKEL (reference sequence). CDR3 amino acids: CASSPLGTSTDTQYF. CDR3 coding DNA: TGTGCCAGCAGCCCCCTAGGTACTAGCACAGATACGCAGTATTTT.

This chain connects TRBV20-1 to TRBJ1-1; D is unclear. Looked up from germline, CDR1 is DFQATT and CDR2 is SNEGSKA (reference sequence). This CDR3 is built from 10 residues. Trimming stripped 5 bases from V and 10 bases from J, with 11 bases between. Written as DNA, the CDR3 is TGCAGTGCTCGAACCCAATCAGCTTTCTTT. Its protein product is CSARTQSAFF.

V and J are TRBV7-9 and TRBJ1-1; TRBD1 matches at 8 bases. V dropped 5 bases and J dropped 0; count of bases not matched to a gene: 8. This CDR3 has 16 residues. In germline, CDR1 is SEHNR, CDR2 FQNEAQ (reference sequence). The CDR3 DNA follows: TGTGCCAGCAGCCACGGACAGGGCATATTGAACACTGAAGCTTTCTTT. Translating gives CASSHGQGILNTEAFF.

This clonotype came up a few times. The V gene is TRBV10-3, the J gene TRBJ1-2; no reliable D call. Germline CDR1 and CDR2: ENHRY and SYGVKD. Trimming removed 2 bases at V and 5 bases at J, with 18 bases between. The CDR3 is 16 amino acids. The CDR3 DNA is TGTGCCATCAGTGAGAGACGGGCTGACCTTAAGTATGGCTACACCTTC. It yields the protein CAISERRADLKYGYTF.

J is TRBJ2-7 and V is TRBV27; 12 bases match TRBD2. From germline, CDR1 is MNHEY and CDR2 SMNVEV (reference sequence). With 6 bases clipped from V and 3 bases from J, the junction kept 9 bases outside the gene matches. This CDR3 comprises 16 residues. Written as DNA, the CDR3 is TGTGCCAGCAGGGGACTAGCGGGCACCAACTTCTACGAGCAGTACTTC. It is translated as CASRGLAGTNFYEQYF.

The chain has TRBV20-1 and TRBJ2-6; D is ambiguous. The CDR3 is 12 amino acids. V lost 8 bases and J 0 bases, leaving 5 bases between the germline ends. The germline CDR1 and CDR2 sequences are DFQATT and SNEGSKA (reference sequence). The CDR3 coding sequence is TGCAGTTCCCCCTCTGGGGCCAACGTCCTGACTTTC. Translated: CSSPSGANVLTF.

The table lists this clonotype with a few counts. The chain links TRBV6-5 to TRBJ1-1, with TRBD1 as a possible D gene (5 bases). Germline V gene data show CDR1 as MNHEY and CDR2 as SVGAGI. V lost 4 bases and J lost 5, with 8 bases in between. This CDR3 has 12 residues. In DNA form, the CDR3 reads TGTGCCAGCAGTTTTTCAGGGACTGAAGCTTTCTTT. Protein: CASSFSGTEAFF.

The gene calls are TRBV2 and TRBJ2-5; D is ambiguous. The CDR3 is 14 residues long. Trimming pared 1 base from V and 0 bases from J, leaving 6 bases between. The germline V gene has CDR1 SNHLY and CDR2 FYNNEI. Here the CDR3 DNA reads TGTGCCAGCAGTGAAGGGCAGGACCAAGAGACCCAGTACTTC. This sequence encodes CASSEGQDQETQYF.

The chain employs TRBV20-1 and TRBJ2-1, with unresolved D. The CDR3 consists of 12 residues. V shed 3 bases and J shed 6 bases, with 9 bases lying between them. Germline V gives CDR1 DFQATT, CDR2 SNEGSKA (reference sequence). CDR3 DNA: TGCAGTGCTAGGGGTCCGGGCAATGAGCAGTTCTTC. This translates into CSARGPGNEQFF.

CDR3 protein: CASSVVGGDSPLHF. In DNA form, the CDR3 reads TGTGCCAGCAGCGTAGTTGGGGGTGATTCACCCCTCCACTTT. The rearrangement uses TRBV9 and TRBJ1-6; D may be TRBD1 (5 bases). Deletions cut 0 bases from V and 8 bases from J, with 9 bases between. Germline-derived CDR1 and CDR2 are SGDLS and YYNGEE. The CDR3 is 14 amino acids.

This rearrangement joins TRBV12-3 or TRBV12-4 to TRBJ2-1; 8 bases are a match to TRBD1. Trimming cost V 3 bases and J 4 bases; bases outside gene matches: 5. The CDR3 has 15 residues. The CDR3 region is CASSLRTGNYNEQFF. CDR3 coding DNA: TGTGCCAGCAGTTTGAGGACAGGGAATTACAATGAGCAGTTCTTC.